These T cell receptor beta chains were read from a single sample in a study of T cell changes during pregnancy in multiple sclerosis. Libraries were prepared by immunoSEQ multiplex PCR; TCRdb keeps only in-frame clonotypes and omits some of them. The table lists 36,000 or so clones, about 88% of them singletons. This material consisted of CD4+ T cells from peripheral blood mononuclear cells, taken in the first trimester of pregnancy. Every receptor here comes from a female donor with multiple sclerosis, enrolled in a pregnancy study. The conserved cysteine and the conserved F or W are not part of the CDR3 here.

v_call,j_call,cdr3_length,cdr3_aa
TRBV5-4,TRBJ1-2,11,ASREISNYGYT
TRBV5-4,TRBJ2-3,11,ASSRQREGTQY
TRBV25-1,TRBJ1-6,12,ASSAGGYNSPLH
TRBV19,TRBJ1-1,11,ASTTTENTEAF
TRBV4-1,TRBJ1-1,14,ASSQSPGTGGTEAF
TRBV4-2,TRBJ1-2,15,ASSQVSIRTENYGYT
TRBV14,TRBJ1-1,10,ASSPWNTEAF
TRBV5-1,TRBJ1-2,10,ASSAGGYGYT
TRBV2,TRBJ2-2,11,ASSEEGLRELF
TRBV5-6,TRBJ1-6,12,ASSFGHSPSPLH
TRBV30,TRBJ1-6,11,AWKGTPNSPLH
TRBV9,TRBJ1-1,11,ASSPGQQAEAF
TRBV19,TRBJ2-1,13,ASSITLVVGGEQF
TRBV28,TRBJ1-5,11,ASSGRVDQPQH
TRBV15,TRBJ2-1,13,ATSRDGGRWNEQF
TRBV6-6,TRBJ2-5,12,ASSYSRTGETQY
TRBV5-5,TRBJ2-7,14,ASSPLPGTNLYEQY
TRBV7-9,TRBJ1-6,13,ASSQGTGNHSPLH
TRBV5-1,TRBJ1-1,12,ASSLLQVTVEAF
TRBV4-2,TRBJ2-1,14,ASSQEELAVPREQF